These 12 T cell receptor beta chains came from one sample sequenced in a study of identical twins. TCRdb called the 5' RACE reads again in MiXCR, with one record for every CDR3 protein. Of fewer than 550,000 distinct CDR3 sequences listed, around 15% were seen once; the top ten hold less than 0.5%. The sample also formed part of further work on yellow fever vaccine responses in identical twins.

Material: CD4+ T cells sorted from blood. Every receptor here comes from a woman aged 18-29 years in good health.

The chain links TRBV10-1 to TRBJ2-3; 7 bases agree with TRBD1. The V gene's germline CDR1 is WNHNN and CDR2 SYGVQD (reference sequence). This CDR3 has 15 amino acids. V shed 0 bases, J shed 1 base, and the junction held 1 base outside the gene matches. The CDR3 reads CASSESGTGTDTQYF. The CDR3 DNA reads TGCGCCAGCAGTGAGTCGGGGACAGGCACAGATACGCAGTATTTT.

This clonotype was observed a few times. This sequence joins TRBV9 and TRBJ1-1, with D unclear. This CDR3 has 12 amino acids. Trimming took off 7 bases at V and 1 base at J, with 8 bases between the two ends. Germline-derived CDR1 and CDR2 are SGDLS and YYNGEE. CDR3 sequence: CASGKGNTEAFF. The CDR3 nucleotides read TGTGCCAGCGGAAAGGGGAACACTGAAGCTTTCTTT.

This clonotype appeared a few times. V gene TRBV5-5 combines with J gene TRBJ2-7, with 8 bases lining up with TRBD1. Germline trimming cut 4 bases from V and 4 bases from J; bases unmatched to any gene: 10. CDR3 size: 15 residues. The germline V gene has CDR1 SGHKS and CDR2 YYEKEE (reference sequence). The CDR3 region has the DNA TGTGCCAGCAGCACCACGACAGGGGAATGGTACGAGCAGTACTTC. Protein sequence: CASSTTTGEWYEQYF.

The rearrangement uses TRBV20-1 and TRBJ1-3; the D is unclear. The CDR3 is 14 amino acids. The germline V and J ends were trimmed by 2 bases and 0 bases, with 8 bases remaining between them. Germline values: CDR1 DFQATT, CDR2 SNEGSKA (reference sequence). The CDR3 loop is CSARNALSGNTIYF. CDR3 in DNA: TGCAGTGCTAGAAACGCGCTCTCTGGAAACACCATATATTTT.

This clonotype was seen only a few times. This rearrangement joins TRBV6-1 to TRBJ1-1; 10 positions agree with TRBD1. Germline V gene data show CDR1 as MNHNS and CDR2 as SASEGT. The CDR3 sequence is 15 residues long. V gave up 6 bases and J gave up 0 bases; unmatched junction bases: 4. The CDR3 DNA reads TGTGCCAGCAGACGACAGGGGGCTATGAACACTGAAGCTTTCTTT. This encodes CASRRQGAMNTEAFF.

This clonotype was picked up a small number of times. V and J are TRBV5-1 and TRBJ1-1; TRBD1 matches 7 bases. J gave up 5 bases and V 4 bases, and 2 bases lay outside the gene matches. The CDR3 is 12 amino acids. From germline, CDR1 is SGHRS and CDR2 YFSETQ. The CDR3 DNA sequence: TGCGCCAGCAGCCCGACAGGGACTGAAGCTTTCTTT. This codes for CASSPTGTEAFF.

The genes are TRBV6-2 or TRBV6-3 and TRBJ2-5; 11 positions match TRBD2. The CDR3 length is 16 residues. CDR1 MNHEY and CDR2 SVGEGT come from the germline V gene. After removal of 6 bases from V and 3 bases from J, the junction contained 9 bases not matched to a gene. DNA of the CDR3: TGTGCCAGCAGGGACCACGGGACTAGCGGCGAAGAGACCCAGTACTTC. Encoded protein: CASRDHGTSGEETQYF.

This clonotype was counted only a few times. V and J are TRBV10-3 and TRBJ2-3, with a tentative D call TRBD1 (6 bases). From germline, CDR1 is ENHRY and CDR2 SYGVKD. Deletions cut 4 bases from V and 2 bases from J, with 10 bases between. This CDR3 has 14 residues. The CDR3 protein is CAISARGDTDTQYF. The CDR3 DNA reads TGTGCCATCAGTGCCAGGGGAGACACAGATACGCAGTATTTT.

The chain carries TRBV10-2 and TRBJ2-5; D is perhaps TRBD1 or TRBD2 (5 bases each). Germline V gene lookup returns CDR1 WSHSY and CDR2 SAAADI. The CDR3 runs to 14 residues. V was clipped by 3 bases and J by 3 bases, with 11 bases between them. The DNA of the CDR3 is TGCGCCAGCAGTGACCTTGGGACGGAAGAGACCCAGTACTTC. This gives the protein CASSDLGTEETQYF.

The chain carries TRBV5-1 and TRBJ1-3; D unclear. V dropped 3 bases and J dropped 4 bases, with 8 bases sitting between them. Germline V gene data show CDR1 as SGHRS and CDR2 as YFSETQ. The CDR3 extends over 13 amino acids. The DNA for the CDR3 is TGCGCCAGCAGCTACGACGGAGGAAACACCATATATTTT. Residues: CASSYDGGNTIYF.

The chain couples TRBV3-1 to TRBJ2-1, with 10 positions matching TRBD2. Germline V lookup: CDR1 LGHDT, CDR2 YNNKEL (reference sequence). The ends lost 5 bases at V and 6 bases at J; junction bases unmatched: 13. This CDR3 spans 17 amino acids. The CDR3 region has the DNA TGTGCCAGCAGCAAAATGGTCCTAGCGGGAGTGGGCAATGAGCAGTTCTTC. Translating gives CASSKMVLAGVGNEQFF.

J is TRBJ1-1 and V is TRBV6-1, with 10 bases lining up with TRBD1. Trimming took 6 bases from V and 1 from J; bases not matched to a gene: 8. The CDR3 has 16 residues. The V gene's germline CDR1 is MNHNS and CDR2 SASEGT. The CDR3 here is CASRRQGALGNTEAFF. In DNA, the CDR3 is TGTGCCAGCAGAAGACAGGGGGCTTTGGGGAACACTGAAGCTTTCTTT.